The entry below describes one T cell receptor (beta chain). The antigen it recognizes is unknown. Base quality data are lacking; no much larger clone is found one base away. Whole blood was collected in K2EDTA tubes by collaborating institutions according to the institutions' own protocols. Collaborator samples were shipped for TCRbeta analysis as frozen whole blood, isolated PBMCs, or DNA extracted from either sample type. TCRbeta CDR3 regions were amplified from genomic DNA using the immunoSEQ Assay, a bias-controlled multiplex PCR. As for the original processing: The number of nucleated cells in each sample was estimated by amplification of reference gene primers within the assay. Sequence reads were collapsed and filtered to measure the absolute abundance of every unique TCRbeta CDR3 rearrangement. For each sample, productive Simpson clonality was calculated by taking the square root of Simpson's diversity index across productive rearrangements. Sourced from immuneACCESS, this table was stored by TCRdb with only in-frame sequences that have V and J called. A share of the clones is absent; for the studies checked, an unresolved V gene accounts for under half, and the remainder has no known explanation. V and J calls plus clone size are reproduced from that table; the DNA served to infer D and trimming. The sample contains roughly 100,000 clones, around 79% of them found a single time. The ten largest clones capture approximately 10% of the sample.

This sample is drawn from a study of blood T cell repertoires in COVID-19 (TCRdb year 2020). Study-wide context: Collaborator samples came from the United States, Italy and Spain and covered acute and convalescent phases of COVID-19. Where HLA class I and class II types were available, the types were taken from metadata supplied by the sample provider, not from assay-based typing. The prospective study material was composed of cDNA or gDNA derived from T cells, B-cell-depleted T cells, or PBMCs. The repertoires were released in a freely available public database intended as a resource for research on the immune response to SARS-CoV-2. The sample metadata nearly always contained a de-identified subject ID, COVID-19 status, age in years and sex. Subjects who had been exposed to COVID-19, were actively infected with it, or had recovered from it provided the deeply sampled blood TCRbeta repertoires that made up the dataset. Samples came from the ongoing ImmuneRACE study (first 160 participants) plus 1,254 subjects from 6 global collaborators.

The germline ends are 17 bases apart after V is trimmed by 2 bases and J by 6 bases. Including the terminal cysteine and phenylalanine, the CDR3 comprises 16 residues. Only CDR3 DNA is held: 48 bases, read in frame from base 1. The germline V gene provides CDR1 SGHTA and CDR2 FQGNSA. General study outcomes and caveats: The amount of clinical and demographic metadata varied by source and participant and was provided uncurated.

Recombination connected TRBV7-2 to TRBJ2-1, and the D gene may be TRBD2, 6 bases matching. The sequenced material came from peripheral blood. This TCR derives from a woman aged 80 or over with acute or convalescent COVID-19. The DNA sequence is TGTGCCAGCAGCTTAAGGTCTGGGACTGCCTTCAATGAGCAGTTCTTC. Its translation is CASSLRSGTAFNEQFF.